These T cell receptor beta chains were read from a single sample in a study of blood T cell repertoires in COVID-19. The protocol was immunoSEQ multiplex PCR, while the TCRdb copy is restricted to in-frame clones and leaves out a portion. Among about 120,000 clones listed, roughly 77% were seen once. Sequenced sample: peripheral blood. These TCRs come from a man in his sixties with active or convalescent COVID-19. Both conserved end residues are part of each CDR3. Each record gives: J gene, V gene, D gene, clone size, CDR3 protein, CDR3 DNA. D genes are given only for firm matches. The listing skips clone size in some rows; elsewhere it reads once, few, many or a size class.

TRBJ2-7 | TRBV7-9 | TRBD2 | - | CASSPRGAGEDEQYF | TGTGCCAGCAGCCCTCGGGGAGCGGGAGAGGACGAGCAGTACTTC
TRBJ2-7 | TRBV9 | - | once | CASSVASRGYEQYF | TGTGCCAGCAGCGTGGCCTCCCGGGGCTACGAGCAGTACTTC
TRBJ1-1 | TRBV28 | TRBD1 | - | CASRRTGKAFF | TGTGCCAGCAGGAGGACAGGGAAAGCTTTCTTT
TRBJ2-1 | TRBV3-1/TRBV3-2 | TRBD2 | - | CASSQDTSGNGEQFF | TGTGCCAGCAGCCAAGATACTAGCGGGAACGGTGAGCAGTTCTTC
TRBJ1-1 | TRBV10-3 | - | few | CAISESPGRGTEAFF | TGTGCCATCAGTGAGTCTCCAGGGAGGGGCACTGAAGCTTTCTTT
TRBJ2-5 | TRBV3-1/TRBV3-2 | - | - | CASSQTVQETQYF | TGTGCCAGCAGCCAAACGGTCCAAGAGACCCAGTACTTC
TRBJ2-5 | TRBV12-5 | - | - | CASGPGTPNVGQYF | TGTGCTAGTGGTCCCGGGACTCCAAACGTGGGCCAGTACTTC
TRBJ2-1 | TRBV14 | TRBD2 | once | CASSQEKGLAGEDEQFF | TGTGCCAGCAGCCAAGAAAAGGGACTAGCGGGAGAAGATGAGCAGTTCTTC
TRBJ1-6 | TRBV5-4 | - | - | CASSQGGSYNSPLHF | TGTGCCAGCAGCCAGGGTGGCTCCTATAATTCACCCCTCCACTTT
TRBJ2-2 | TRBV5-1 | - | - | CASSPGTNTGELFF | TGCGCCAGCAGCCCCGGGACGAACACCGGGGAGCTGTTTTTT
TRBJ2-7 | TRBV5-1 | - | - | CASSLGGIIPYEQYF | TGCGCCAGCAGCTTGGGAGGGATCATCCCCTACGAGCAGTACTTC
TRBJ2-1 | TRBV3-1/TRBV3-2 | - | - | CASASAYNEQFF | TGTGCCAGCGCGTCCGCCTACAATGAGCAGTTCTTC
TRBJ1-2 | TRBV24-1 | - | few | CATSDPGFYGYTF | TGTGCCACCAGTGATCCAGGGTTCTATGGCTACACCTTC
TRBJ1-2 | TRBV28 | - | - | CARRGGGMGYTF | TGTGCCAGACGAGGTGGGGGGATGGGCTACACCTTC
TRBJ2-7 | TRBV7-9 | TRBD1 | - | CASSSARGISYEQYF | TGTGCCAGCAGTTCCGCCAGGGGGATATCCTACGAGCAGTACTTC
TRBJ2-2 | TRBV24-1 | - | - | CATSGASTGELFF | TGTGCCACCAGTGGGGCAAGCACCGGGGAGCTGTTTTTT
TRBJ1-4 | TRBV5-1 | - | - | CASSLREGSEKLFF | TGCGCCAGCAGCTTGAGGGAGGGGAGTGAAAAACTGTTTTTT
TRBJ1-2 | TRBV9 | TRBD1 | once | CASSVARDRGQDGYTF | TGTGCCAGCAGCGTAGCGCGGGACAGGGGGCAGGATGGCTACACCTTC
TRBJ2-7 | TRBV12-5 | TRBD1 | few | CASGLGTGIYEQYF | TGTGCTAGTGGTTTGGGGACAGGAATCTACGAGCAGTACTTC
TRBJ2-3 | TRBV19 | - | - | CASSPGMQDTQYF | TGTGCCAGTAGCCCCGGGATGCAGGATACGCAGTATTTT
TRBJ2-7 | TRBV20-1 | - | - | CSGADLYEQYF | TGCAGTGGAGCGGACCTTTACGAGCAGTACTTC
TRBJ1-1 | TRBV20-1 | - | - | CSASYTEAFF | TGCAGTGCTAGCTACACTGAAGCTTTCTTT
TRBJ2-1 | TRBV15 | - | - | CATSREWPSYNEQFF | TGTGCCACCAGCAGAGAATGGCCGTCCTACAATGAGCAGTTCTTC
TRBJ1-5 | TRBV19 | - | - | CASSSRQANQPQHF | TGTGCCAGTAGTTCACGACAGGCTAATCAGCCCCAGCATTTT
TRBJ2-3 | TRBV9 | TRBD2 | - | CASSPNPSGSGADTQYF | TGTGCCAGCAGCCCCAACCCTAGCGGGAGTGGTGCAGATACGCAGTATTTT
TRBJ1-4 | TRBV5-4 | - | - | CASSLAPRNEKLFF | TGTGCCAGCAGCTTGGCTCCGAGGAATGAAAAACTGTTTTTT
TRBJ1-1 | TRBV19 | - | - | CASSTNGGSQGEAFF | TGTGCCAGTAGTACCAATGGAGGCTCACAGGGAGAAGCTTTCTTT
TRBJ2-3 | TRBV6-2/TRBV6-3 | - | - | CASSSQFFYTDTQYF | TGTGCCAGCAGTTCACAGTTCTTCTACACAGATACGCAGTATTTT
TRBJ1-1 | TRBV5-5 | - | - | CASSLAPQGTEAFF | TGTGCCAGCAGCTTGGCCCCACAGGGCACTGAAGCTTTCTTT
TRBJ1-5 | TRBV18 | - | few | CASSPTSSDYSNQPQHF | TGTGCCAGCTCACCAACCTCCTCAGACTATAGCAATCAGCCCCAGCATTTT
TRBJ1-1 | TRBV9 | - | - | CASSASGEMNTEAFF | TGTGCCAGCAGCGCCAGCGGGGAAATGAACACTGAAGCTTTCTTT
TRBJ2-7 | TRBV7-9 | - | - | CASSSEGQDAYEQYF | TGTGCCAGCAGCTCCGAGGGTCAGGACGCCTACGAGCAGTACTTC
TRBJ2-1 | TRBV7-9 | TRBD2 | - | CASSPPGLAGHEQFF | TGTGCCAGCAGCCCTCCCGGGCTAGCGGGACATGAGCAGTTCTTC
TRBJ1-6 | TRBV28 | - | - | CASSASTGLGSYNSPLHF | TGTGCCAGCAGTGCCAGTACAGGGTTAGGATCCTATAATTCACCCCTCCACTTT
TRBJ1-6 | TRBV7-3 | TRBD1 | - | CASSSQGPYNSPLHF | TGTGCCAGCAGCTCACAGGGGCCTTATAATTCACCCCTCCACTTT
TRBJ1-3 | TRBV29-1 | - | - | CSVGEYSGNTIYF | TGCAGCGTTGGGGAGTACTCTGGAAACACCATATATTTT
TRBJ2-7 | TRBV29-1 | - | once | CSVEKGVGSEQYF | TGCAGCGTTGAGAAGGGGGTAGGCTCCGAGCAGTACTTC
TRBJ1-2 | TRBV6-2/TRBV6-3 | - | few | CASSYPTGGYGYTF | TGTGCCAGCAGTTACCCGACAGGCGGCTATGGCTACACCTTC
TRBJ2-5 | TRBV5-1 | - | - | CASSGGHLGETQYF | TGCGCCAGCAGCGGGGGACACCTAGGGGAGACCCAGTACTTC